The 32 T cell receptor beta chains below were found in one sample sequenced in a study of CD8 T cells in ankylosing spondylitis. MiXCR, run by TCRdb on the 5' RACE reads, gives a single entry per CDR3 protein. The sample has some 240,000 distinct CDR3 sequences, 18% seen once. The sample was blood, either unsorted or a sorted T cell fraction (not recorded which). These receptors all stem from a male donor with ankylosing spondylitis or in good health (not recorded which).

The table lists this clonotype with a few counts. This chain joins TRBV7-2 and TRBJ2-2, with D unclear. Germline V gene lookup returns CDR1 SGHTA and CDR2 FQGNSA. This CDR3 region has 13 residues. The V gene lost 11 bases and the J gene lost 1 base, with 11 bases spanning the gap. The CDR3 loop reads CALFVGNTGELFF. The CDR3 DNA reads TGTGCCCTTTTTGTGGGGAACACCGGGGAGCTGTTTTTT.

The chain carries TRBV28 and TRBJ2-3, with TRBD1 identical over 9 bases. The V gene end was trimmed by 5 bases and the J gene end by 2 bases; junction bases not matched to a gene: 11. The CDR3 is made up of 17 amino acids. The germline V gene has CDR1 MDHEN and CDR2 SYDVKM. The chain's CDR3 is CASSLNRDRENTDTQYF. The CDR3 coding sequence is TGTGCCAGCAGTCTAAACCGGGACAGGGAAAACACAGATACGCAGTATTTT.

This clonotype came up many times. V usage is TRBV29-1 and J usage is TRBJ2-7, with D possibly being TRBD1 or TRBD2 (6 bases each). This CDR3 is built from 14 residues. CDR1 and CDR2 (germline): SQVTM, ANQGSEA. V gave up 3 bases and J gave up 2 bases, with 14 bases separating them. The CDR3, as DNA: TGCAGCGTTGACGGGGGCGGGGAAACCTACGAGCAGTACTTC. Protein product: CSVDGGGETYEQYF.

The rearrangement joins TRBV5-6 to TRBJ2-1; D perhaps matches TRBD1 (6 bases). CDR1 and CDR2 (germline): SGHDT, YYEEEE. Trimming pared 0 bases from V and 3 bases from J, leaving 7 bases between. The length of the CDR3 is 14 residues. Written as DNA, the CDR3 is TGTGCCAGCAGCTTGGACAGGGTCTACAATGAGCAGTTCTTC. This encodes CASSLDRVYNEQFF.

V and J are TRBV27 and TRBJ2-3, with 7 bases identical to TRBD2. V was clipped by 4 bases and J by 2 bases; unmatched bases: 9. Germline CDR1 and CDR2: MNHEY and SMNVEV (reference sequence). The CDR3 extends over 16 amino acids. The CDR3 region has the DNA TGTGCCAGCAGTTCCCTACTAGGGAGGGACACAGATACGCAGTATTTT. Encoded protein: CASSSLLGRDTDTQYF.

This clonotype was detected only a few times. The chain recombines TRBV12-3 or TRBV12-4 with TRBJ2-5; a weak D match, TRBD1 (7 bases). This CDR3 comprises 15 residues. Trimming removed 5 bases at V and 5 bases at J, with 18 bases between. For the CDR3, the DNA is TGTGCCAGCAGTCTGACAGGGAGGTTTGGGGAGACCCAGTACTTC. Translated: CASSLTGRFGETQYF.

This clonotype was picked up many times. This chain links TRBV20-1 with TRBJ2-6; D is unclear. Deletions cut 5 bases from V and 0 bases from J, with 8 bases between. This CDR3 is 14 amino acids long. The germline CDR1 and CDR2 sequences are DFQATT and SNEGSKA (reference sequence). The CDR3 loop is CSAERDSGANVLTF. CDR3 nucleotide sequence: TGCAGTGCTGAACGTGACTCTGGGGCCAACGTCCTGACTTTC.

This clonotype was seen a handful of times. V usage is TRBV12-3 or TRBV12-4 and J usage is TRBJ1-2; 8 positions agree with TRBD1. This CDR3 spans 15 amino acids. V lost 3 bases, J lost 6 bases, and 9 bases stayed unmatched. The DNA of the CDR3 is TGTGCCAGCAGTTTCCTAGGGGACAGGAGTCATGGCTACACCTTC. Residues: CASSFLGDRSHGYTF.

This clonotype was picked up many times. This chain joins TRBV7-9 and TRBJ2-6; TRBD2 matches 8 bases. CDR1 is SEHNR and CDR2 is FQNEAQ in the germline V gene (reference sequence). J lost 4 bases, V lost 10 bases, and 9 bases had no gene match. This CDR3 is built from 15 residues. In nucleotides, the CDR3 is TGTGCCAACGACCGGGAGGGGATCGGGGCCAACGTCCTGACTTTC. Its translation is CANDREGIGANVLTF. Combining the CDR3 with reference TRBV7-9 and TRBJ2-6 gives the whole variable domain DTGVSQNPRHKITKRGQNVTFRCDPISEHNRLYWYRQTLGQGPEFLTYFQNEAQLEKSRLLSDRFSAERPKGSFSTLEIQRTEQGDSAMYLCANDREGIGANVLTFGAGSRLTVL.

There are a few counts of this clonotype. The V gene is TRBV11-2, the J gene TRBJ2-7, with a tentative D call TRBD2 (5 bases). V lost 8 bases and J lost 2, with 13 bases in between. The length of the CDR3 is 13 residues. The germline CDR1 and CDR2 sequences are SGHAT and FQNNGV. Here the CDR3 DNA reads TGTGCCAGCCGGGAAGGGCCTGCCTACGAGCAGTACTTC. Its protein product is CASREGPAYEQYF.

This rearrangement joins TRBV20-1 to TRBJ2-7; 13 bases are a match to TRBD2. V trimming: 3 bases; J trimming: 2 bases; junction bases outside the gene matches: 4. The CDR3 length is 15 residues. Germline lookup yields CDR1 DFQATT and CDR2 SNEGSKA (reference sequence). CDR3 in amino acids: CSARALAGGPYEQYF. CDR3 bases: TGCAGTGCTAGGGCACTAGCGGGAGGGCCCTACGAGCAGTACTTC.

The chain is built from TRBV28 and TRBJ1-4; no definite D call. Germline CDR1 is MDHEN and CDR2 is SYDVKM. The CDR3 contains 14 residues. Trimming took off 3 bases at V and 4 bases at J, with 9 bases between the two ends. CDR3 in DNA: TGTGCCAGCAGTTTCGGCAGGTTTAATGAAAAACTGTTTTTT. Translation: CASSFGRFNEKLFF.

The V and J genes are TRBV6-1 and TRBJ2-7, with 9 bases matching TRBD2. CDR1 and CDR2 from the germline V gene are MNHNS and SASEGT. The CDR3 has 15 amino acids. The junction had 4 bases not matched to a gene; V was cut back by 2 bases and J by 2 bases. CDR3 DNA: TGTGCCAGCAGTGAATACGGCGGGAGGGCCTACGAGCAGTACTTC. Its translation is CASSEYGGRAYEQYF.

CDR3 bases: TGTGCCAGCAGCACTGGGACTAGCGGGAGCTACGAGCAGTACTTC. This encodes CASSTGTSGSYEQYF. This chain links TRBV12-3 or TRBV12-4 with TRBJ2-7; 14 nucleotides line up with TRBD2. V trimming: 6 bases; J trimming: 3 bases; junction bases outside the gene matches: 4. The CDR3 covers 15 residues.

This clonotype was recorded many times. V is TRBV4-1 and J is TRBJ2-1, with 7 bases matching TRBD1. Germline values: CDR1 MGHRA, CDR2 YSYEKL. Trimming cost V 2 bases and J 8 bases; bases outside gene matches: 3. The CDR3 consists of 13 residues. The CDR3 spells CASSQNRGDEQFF. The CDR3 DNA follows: TGCGCCAGCAGCCAAAACAGGGGCGATGAGCAGTTCTTC.

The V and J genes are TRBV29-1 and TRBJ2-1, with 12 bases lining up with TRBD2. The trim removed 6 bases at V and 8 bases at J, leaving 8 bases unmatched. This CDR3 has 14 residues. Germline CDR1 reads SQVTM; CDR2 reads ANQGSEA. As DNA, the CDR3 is TGCAGCGTGGTTCTAGCGGGAGGGCCGGATGAGCAGTTCTTC. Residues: CSVVLAGGPDEQFF.

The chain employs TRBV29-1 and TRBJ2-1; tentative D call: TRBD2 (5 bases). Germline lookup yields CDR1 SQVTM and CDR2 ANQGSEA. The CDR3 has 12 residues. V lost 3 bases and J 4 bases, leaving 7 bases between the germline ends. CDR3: CSVEEAYNEQFF. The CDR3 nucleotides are TGCAGCGTTGAGGAGGCGTACAATGAGCAGTTCTTC.

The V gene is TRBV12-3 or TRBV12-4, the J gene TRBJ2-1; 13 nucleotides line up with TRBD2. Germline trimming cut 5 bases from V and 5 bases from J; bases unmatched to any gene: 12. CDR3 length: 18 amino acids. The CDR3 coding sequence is TGTGCCAGCAGTCCCGAACTAGCGGGAGGGCCGCTAGACAATGAGCAGTTCTTC. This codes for CASSPELAGGPLDNEQFF.

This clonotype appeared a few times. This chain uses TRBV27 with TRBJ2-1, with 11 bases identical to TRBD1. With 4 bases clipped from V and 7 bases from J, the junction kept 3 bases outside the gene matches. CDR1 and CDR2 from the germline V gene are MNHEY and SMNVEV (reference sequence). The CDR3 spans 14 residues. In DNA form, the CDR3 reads TGTGCCAGCAGTTGGACAGGGGGCATGAATGAGCAGTTCTTC. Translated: CASSWTGGMNEQFF.

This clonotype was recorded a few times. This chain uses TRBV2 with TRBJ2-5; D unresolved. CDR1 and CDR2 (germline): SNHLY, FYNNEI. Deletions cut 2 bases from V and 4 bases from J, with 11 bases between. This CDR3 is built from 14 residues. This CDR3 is CASSETLSPETQYF. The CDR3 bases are TGTGCCAGCAGTGAAACTCTCAGCCCAGAGACCCAGTACTTC.

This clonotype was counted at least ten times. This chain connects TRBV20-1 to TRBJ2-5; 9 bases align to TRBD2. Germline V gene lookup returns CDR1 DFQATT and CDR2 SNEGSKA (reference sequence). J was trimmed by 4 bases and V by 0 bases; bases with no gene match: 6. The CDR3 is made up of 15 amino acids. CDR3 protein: CSARDGGSGRETQYF. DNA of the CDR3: TGCAGTGCTAGAGATGGTGGTAGCGGGAGAGAGACCCAGTACTTC.

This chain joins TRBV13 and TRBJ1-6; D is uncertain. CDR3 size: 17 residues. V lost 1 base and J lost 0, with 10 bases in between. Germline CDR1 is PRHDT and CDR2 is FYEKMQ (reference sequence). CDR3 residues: CASSLDGSGSYNSPLHF. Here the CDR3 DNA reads TGTGCCAGCAGCTTAGATGGGAGCGGCTCCTATAATTCACCCCTCCACTTT. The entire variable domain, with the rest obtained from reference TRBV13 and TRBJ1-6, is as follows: AAGVIQSPRHLIKEKRETATLKCYPIPRHDTVYWYQQGPGQDPQFLISFYEKMQSDKGSIPDRFSAQQFSDYHSELNMSSLELGDSALYFCASSLDGSGSYNSPLHFGNGTRLTVT.

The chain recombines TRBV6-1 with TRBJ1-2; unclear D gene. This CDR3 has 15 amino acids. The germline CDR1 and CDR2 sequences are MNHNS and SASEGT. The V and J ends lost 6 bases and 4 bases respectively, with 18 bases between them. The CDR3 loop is CASSPYAGSSYGYTF. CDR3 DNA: TGTGCCAGCAGCCCTTATGCGGGAAGCTCCTATGGCTACACCTTC.

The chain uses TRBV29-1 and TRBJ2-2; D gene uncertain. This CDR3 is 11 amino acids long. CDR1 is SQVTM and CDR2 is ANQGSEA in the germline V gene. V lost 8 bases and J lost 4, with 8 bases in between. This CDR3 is CSFLFTGELFF. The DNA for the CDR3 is TGCAGCTTCTTATTCACCGGGGAGCTGTTTTTT.

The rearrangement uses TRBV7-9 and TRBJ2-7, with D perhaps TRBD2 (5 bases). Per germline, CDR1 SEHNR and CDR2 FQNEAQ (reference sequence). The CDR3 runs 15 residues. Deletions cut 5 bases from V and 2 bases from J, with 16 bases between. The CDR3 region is CASSPGSGPTYEQYF. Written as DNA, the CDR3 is TGTGCCAGCAGCCCCGGAAGCGGCCCGACCTACGAGCAGTACTTC.

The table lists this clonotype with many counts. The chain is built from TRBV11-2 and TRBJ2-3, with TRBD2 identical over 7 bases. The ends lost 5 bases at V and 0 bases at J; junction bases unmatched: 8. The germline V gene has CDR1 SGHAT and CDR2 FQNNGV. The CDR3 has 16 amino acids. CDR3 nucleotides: TGTGCCAGCAGCGACGCCCTAGCGGAAAGCACAGATACGCAGTATTTT. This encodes CASSDALAESTDTQYF.

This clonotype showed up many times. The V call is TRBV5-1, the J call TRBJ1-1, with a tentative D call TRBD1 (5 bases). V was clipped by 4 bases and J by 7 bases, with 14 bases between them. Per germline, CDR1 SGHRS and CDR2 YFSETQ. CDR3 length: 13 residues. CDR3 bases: TGCGCCAGCAGCCTAGACCGCGGGGGTGAAGCTTTCTTT. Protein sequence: CASSLDRGGEAFF.

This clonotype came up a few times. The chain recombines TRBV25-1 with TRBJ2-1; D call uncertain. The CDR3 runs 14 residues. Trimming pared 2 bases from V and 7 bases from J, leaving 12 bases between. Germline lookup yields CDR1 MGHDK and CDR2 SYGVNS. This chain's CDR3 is CASSEGPQRNEQFF. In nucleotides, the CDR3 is TGTGCCAGCAGTGAAGGGCCACAGAGGAATGAGCAGTTCTTC.

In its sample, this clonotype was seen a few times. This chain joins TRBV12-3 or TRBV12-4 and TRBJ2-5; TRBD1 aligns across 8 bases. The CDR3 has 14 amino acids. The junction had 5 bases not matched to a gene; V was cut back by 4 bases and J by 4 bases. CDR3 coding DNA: TGTGCCAGCAGTTGGACAGGGTCCAGAGAGACCCAGTACTTC. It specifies CASSWTGSRETQYF.

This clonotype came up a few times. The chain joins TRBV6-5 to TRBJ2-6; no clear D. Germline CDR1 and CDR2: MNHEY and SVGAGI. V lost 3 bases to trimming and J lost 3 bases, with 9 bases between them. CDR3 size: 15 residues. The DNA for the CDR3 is TGTGCCAGCAGTTATTCAGACTTTGGGGCCAACGTCCTGACTTTC. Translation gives CASSYSDFGANVLTF.

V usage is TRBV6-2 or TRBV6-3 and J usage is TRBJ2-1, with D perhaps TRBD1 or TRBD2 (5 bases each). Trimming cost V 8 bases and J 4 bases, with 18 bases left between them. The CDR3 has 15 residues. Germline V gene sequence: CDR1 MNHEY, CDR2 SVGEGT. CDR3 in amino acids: CASRGGAGRYNEQFF. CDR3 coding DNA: TGTGCCAGCCGGGGTGGGGCAGGAAGATACAATGAGCAGTTCTTC.

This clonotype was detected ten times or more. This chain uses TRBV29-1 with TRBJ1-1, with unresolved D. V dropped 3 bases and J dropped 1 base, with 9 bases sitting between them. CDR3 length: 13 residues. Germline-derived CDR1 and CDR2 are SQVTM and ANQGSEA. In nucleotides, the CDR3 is TGCAGCGTTGAGACTAACACGAACACTGAAGCTTTCTTT. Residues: CSVETNTNTEAFF.